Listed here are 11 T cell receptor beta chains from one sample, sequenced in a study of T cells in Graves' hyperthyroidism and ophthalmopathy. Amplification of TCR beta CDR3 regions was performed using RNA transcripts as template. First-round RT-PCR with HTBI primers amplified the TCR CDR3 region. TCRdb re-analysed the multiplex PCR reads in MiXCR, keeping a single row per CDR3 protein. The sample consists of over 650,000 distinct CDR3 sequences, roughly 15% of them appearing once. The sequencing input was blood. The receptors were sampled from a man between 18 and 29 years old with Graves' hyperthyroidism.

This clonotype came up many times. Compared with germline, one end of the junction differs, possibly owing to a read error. The CDR3: CASSISTDTQYF. The DNA of the CDR3 is TGTGCCAGCAGTATTAGCACAGATACGCAGTATTTT. The rearrangement uses TRBV19 and TRBJ2-3; no firm D call. Germline CDR1 reads LNHDA; CDR2 reads SQIVND (reference sequence). This CDR3 is built from 12 residues.

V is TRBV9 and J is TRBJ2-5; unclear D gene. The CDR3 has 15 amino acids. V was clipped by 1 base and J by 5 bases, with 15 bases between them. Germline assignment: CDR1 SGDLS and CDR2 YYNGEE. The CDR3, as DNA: TGTGCCAGCAGCGTAATAGCAGATACTGGGGAGACCCAGTACTTC. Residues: CASSVIADTGETQYF.

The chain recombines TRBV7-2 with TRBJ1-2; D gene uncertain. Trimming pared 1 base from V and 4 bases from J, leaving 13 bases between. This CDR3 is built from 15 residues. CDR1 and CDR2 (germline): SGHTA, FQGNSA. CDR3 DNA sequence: TGTGCCAGCAGCTTAGTTGTCGCCTGGACCTATGGCTACACCTTC. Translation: CASSLVVAWTYGYTF. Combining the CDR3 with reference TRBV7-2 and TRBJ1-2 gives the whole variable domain GAGVSQSPSNKVTEKGKDVELRCDPISGHTALYWYRQSLGQGLEFLIYFQGNSAPDKSGLPSDRFSAERTGGSVSTLTIQRTQQEDSAVYLCASSLVVAWTYGYTFGSGTRLTVV.

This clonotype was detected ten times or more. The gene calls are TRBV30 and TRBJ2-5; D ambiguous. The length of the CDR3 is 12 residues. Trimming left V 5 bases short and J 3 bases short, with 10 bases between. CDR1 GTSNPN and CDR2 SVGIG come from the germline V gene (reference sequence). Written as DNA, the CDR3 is TGTGCCTGGTCACAGTTAAAAGAGACCCAGTACTTC. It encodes CAWSQLKETQYF.

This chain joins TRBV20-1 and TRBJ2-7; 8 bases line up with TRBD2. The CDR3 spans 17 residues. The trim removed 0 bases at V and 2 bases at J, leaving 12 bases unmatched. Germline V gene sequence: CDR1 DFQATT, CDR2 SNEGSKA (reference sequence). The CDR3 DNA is TGCAGTGCTAGAGATCCCCTAGCGGGTCTTAGCCCCTACGAGCAGTACTTC. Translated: CSARDPLAGLSPYEQYF.

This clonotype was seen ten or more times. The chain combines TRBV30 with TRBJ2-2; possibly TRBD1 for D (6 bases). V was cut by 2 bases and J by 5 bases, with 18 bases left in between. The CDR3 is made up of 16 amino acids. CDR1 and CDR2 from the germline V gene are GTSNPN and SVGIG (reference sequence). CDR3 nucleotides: TGTGCCTGGAGTTCCCAACAGGGAAGATTAACCGGGGAGCTGTTTTTT. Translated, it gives CAWSSQQGRLTGELFF.

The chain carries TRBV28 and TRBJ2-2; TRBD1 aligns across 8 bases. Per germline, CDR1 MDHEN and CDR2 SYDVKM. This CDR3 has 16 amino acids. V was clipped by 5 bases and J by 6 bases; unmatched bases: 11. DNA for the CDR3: TGTGCCAGCAGTGACCTGGGGACAGGCTTAGCCGGGGAGCTGTTTTTT. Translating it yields CASSDLGTGLAGELFF.

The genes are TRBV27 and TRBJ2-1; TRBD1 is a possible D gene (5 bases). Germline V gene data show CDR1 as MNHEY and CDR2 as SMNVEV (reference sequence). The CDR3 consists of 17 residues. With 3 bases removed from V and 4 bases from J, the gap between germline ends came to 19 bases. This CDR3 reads CASSLNSGPILYNEQFF. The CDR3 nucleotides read TGTGCCAGCAGTTTGAATTCAGGGCCTATCTTATACAATGAGCAGTTCTTC.

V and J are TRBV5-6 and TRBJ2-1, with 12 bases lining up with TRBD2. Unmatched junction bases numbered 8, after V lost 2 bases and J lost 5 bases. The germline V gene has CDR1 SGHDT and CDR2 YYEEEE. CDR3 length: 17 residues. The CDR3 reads CASSFGLAGLIDNEQFF. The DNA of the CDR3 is TGTGCCAGCAGCTTTGGACTAGCGGGACTTATTGACAATGAGCAGTTCTTC.

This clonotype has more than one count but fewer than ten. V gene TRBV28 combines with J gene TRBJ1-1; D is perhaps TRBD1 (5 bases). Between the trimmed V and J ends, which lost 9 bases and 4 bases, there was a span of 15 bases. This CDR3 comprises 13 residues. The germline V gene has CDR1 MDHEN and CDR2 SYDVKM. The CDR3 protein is CASRGGVATEAFF. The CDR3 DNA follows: TGTGCCAGTCGGGGCGGGGTGGCCACTGAAGCTTTCTTT.

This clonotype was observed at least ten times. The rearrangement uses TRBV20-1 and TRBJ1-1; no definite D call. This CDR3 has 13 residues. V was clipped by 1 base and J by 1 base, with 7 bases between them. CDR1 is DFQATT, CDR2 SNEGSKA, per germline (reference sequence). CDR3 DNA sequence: TGCAGTGCTAGAGTGAGGAGGAACACTGAAGCTTTCTTT. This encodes CSARVRRNTEAFF.